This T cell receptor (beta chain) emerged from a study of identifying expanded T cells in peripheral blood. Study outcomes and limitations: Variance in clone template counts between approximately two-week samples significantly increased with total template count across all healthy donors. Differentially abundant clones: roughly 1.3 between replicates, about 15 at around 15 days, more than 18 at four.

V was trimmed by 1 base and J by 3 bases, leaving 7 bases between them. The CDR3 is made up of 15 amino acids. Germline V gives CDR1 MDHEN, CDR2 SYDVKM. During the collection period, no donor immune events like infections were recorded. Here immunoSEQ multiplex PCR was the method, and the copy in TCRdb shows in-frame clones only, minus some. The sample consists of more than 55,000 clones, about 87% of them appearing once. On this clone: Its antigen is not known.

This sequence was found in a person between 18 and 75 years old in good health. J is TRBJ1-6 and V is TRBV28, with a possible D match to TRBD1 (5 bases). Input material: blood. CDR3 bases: TGTGCCAGCAGTTTATCGGACAACTATAATTCACCCCTCCACTTT. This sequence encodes CASSLSDNYNSPLHF.